This record concerns one T cell receptor beta chain sequence. The data stem from a study of identical twins. TCRdb re-analysed the 5' RACE reads in MiXCR, keeping a single row per CDR3 protein. The sample carries some 760,000 distinct CDR3 sequences, over 15% recorded once. The data also belong to a second study, concerning T cells expressing NK-cell markers. That work contributes: Sorted CD3+CD56+NKG2C+, CD3+CD56+NKG2C- and CD3+CD56-NKG2C+ T-cell subsets were beta-chain profiled.

The material sequenced was PBMCs. The sequence was collected from a young woman in good health.

This CDR3 reads CASSLHLAGSYNEQFF. The DNA of the CDR3 is TGTGCCAGCAGCTTGCACCTAGCGGGGTCCTACAATGAGCAGTTCTTC. The chain has TRBV5-5 and TRBJ2-1, with 9 bases matching TRBD2. V gave up 1 base and J gave up 1 base; unmatched junction bases: 3. Germline V gene sequence: CDR1 SGHKS, CDR2 YYEKEE (reference sequence). This CDR3 has 16 amino acids. The entire variable domain, with the rest obtained from reference TRBV5-5 and TRBJ2-1, is as follows: DAGVTQSPTHLIKTRGQQVTLRCSPISGHKSVSWYQQVLGQGPQFIFQYYEKEERGRGNFPDRFSARQFPNYSSELNVNALLLGDSALYLCASSLHLAGSYNEQFFGPGTRLTVL.